This TCR beta chain was captured in a study of blood T cell repertoires in COVID-19 (dated by TCRdb to about 2020). For the wider study: Samples covering the acute and convalescent phases of COVID-19 were provided by collaborators in the United States, Italy and Spain. The prospective study material was composed of cDNA or gDNA derived from T cells, B-cell-depleted T cells, or PBMCs. The dataset comprised deeply sampled blood TCRbeta repertoires from subjects exposed to, actively infected with, or recovered from COVID-19. A freely available public database, intended as a resource for researchers studying the immune response to SARS-CoV-2, is where the repertoires were released. The samples were drawn from the first 160 participants of the ongoing ImmuneRACE study and from 950 to 1,500 subjects provided by 6 global collaborators. The sample metadata nearly always contained a de-identified subject ID, COVID-19 status, age in years and sex. HLA class I and class II types, where available, came from metadata supplied by the sample provider rather than from assay-based typing. The research as a whole found: How much clinical and demographic metadata was included differed by source and by participant, and the metadata was provided uncurated.

Looking up the germline V gene yields CDR1 SGHAT and CDR2 FQNNGV. Counted from cysteine to phenylalanine, this CDR3 has 13 amino acids. Only the CDR3 portion is preserved as DNA: 39 bases, with reading frame beginning at the first base. Trimming at the junction amounts to 5 bases on V and 4 bases on J, and the germline ends lie 11 bases apart. Each collaborating institution followed its own protocols to collect whole blood in K2EDTA tubes. For TCRbeta analysis, collaborators shipped samples in one of three forms: frozen whole blood, isolated PBMCs, or DNA extracted from either of those sample types. Remarks on this clone: Its antigen is unknown. Per-nucleotide qualities are absent, and no much larger clonotype sits a single base away.

TCRbeta CDR3 regions were amplified from genomic DNA by means of the immunoSEQ Assay, a bias-controlled multiplex PCR. From the authors' description of their analysis: The number of nucleated cells in each sample was estimated from the amplification of reference gene primers within the assay. To quantify the absolute abundance of each unique TCRbeta CDR3 rearrangement, sequence reads were collapsed and filtered. For each sample, productive Simpson clonality was calculated as the square root of Simpson's diversity index across productive rearrangements. TCRdb took this table from immuneACCESS and kept in-frame rearrangements with V and J called. Such tables lack part of the clones; where checked against another copy, unresolved V genes explain under half of the gap, and the rest is unexplained. V and J calls and clone size are as listed in that table; D and trimming were resolved from the DNA. For this sample there are around 150,000 clones; around 81% appear just once. In total, the top ten clones hold more than 3.5% of the sample.

The sample consisted of peripheral blood. The clonotype was recovered from a woman between 55 and 75 years old with acute or convalescent COVID-19. Rearrangement joined TRBV11-2 to TRBJ1-2, with a tentative D gene TRBD1 over 6 matching bases. For the CDR3, the sequence is CASSRGGGYGYTF. The DNA reads TGTGCCAGCAGCCGAGGGGGGGGCTATGGCTACACCTTC.